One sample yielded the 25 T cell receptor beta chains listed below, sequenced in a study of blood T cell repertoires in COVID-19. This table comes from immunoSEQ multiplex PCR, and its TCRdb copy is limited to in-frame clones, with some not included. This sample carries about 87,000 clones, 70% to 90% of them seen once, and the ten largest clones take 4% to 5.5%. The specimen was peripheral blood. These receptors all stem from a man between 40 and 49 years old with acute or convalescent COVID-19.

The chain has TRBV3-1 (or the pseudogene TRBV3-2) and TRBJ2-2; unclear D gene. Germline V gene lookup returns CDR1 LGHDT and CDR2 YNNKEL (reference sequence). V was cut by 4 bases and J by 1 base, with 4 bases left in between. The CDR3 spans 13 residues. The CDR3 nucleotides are TGTGCCAGCAGCCTTATGAACACCGGGGAGCTGTTTTTT. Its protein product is CASSLMNTGELFF.

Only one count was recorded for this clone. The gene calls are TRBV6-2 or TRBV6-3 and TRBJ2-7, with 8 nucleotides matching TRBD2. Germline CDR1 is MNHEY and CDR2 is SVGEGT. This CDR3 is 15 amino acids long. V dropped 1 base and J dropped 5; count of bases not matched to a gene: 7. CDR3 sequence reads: CASSYLAGTPHEQYF. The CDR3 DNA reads TGTGCCAGCAGTTACTTAGCGGGAACTCCCCACGAGCAGTACTTC.

In nucleotides, the CDR3 is TGTGCCAGCAGGGGCAGTTGGGAGACCCAGTACTTC. This translates into CASRGSWETQYF. This chain joins TRBV14 and TRBJ2-5; no reliable D call. Looked up from germline, CDR1 is SGHDN and CDR2 is FVKESK. CDR3 length: 12 residues. Trimming left V 6 bases short and J 5 bases short, with 10 bases between.

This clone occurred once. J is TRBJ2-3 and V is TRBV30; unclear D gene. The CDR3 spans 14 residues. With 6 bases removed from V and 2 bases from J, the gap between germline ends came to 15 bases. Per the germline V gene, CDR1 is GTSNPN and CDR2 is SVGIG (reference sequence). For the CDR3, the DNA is TGTGCCTGTCGTATGCAGCGAACCACAGATACGCAGTATTTT. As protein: CACRMQRTTDTQYF. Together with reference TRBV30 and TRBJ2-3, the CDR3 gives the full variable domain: SQTIHQWPATLVQPVGSPLSLECTVEGTSNPNLYWYRQAAGRGLQLLFYSVGIGQISSEVPQNLSASRPQDRQFILSSKKLLLSDSGFYLCACRMQRTTDTQYFGPGTRLTVL.

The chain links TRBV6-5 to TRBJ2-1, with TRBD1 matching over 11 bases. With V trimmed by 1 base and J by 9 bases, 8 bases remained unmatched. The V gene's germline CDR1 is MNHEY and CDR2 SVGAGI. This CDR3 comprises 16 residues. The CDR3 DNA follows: TGTGCCAGCAGTTACTACGGGACAGGGGGAAATGGTGAGCAGTTCTTC. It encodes CASSYYGTGGNGEQFF.

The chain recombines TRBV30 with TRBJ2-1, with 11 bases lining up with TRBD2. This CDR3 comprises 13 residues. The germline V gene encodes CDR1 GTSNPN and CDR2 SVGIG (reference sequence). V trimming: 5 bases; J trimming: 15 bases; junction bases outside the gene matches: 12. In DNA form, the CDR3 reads TGTGCCTGGGGTAGGGATAGCGGGAGGGTACTGTTCTTC. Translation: CAWGRDSGRVLFF.

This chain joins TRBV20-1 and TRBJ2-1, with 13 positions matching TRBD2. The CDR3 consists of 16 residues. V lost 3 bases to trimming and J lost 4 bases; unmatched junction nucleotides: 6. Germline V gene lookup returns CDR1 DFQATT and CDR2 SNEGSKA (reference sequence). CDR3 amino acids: CSASSRTSGSYNEQFF. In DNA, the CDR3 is TGCAGTGCTAGTTCCAGGACTAGCGGGAGTTACAATGAGCAGTTCTTC.

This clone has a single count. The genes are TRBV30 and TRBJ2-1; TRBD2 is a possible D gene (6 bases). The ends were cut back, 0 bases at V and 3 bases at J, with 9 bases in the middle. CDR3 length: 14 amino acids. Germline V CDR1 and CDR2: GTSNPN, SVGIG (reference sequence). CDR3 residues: CAWSVGTGYNEQFF. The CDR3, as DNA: TGTGCCTGGAGTGTGGGGACTGGCTACAATGAGCAGTTCTTC. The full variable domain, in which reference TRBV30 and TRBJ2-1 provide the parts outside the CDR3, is SQTIHQWPATLVQPVGSPLSLECTVEGTSNPNLYWYRQAAGRGLQLLFYSVGIGQISSEVPQNLSASRPQDRQFILSSKKLLLSDSGFYLCAWSVGTGYNEQFFGPGTRLTVL.

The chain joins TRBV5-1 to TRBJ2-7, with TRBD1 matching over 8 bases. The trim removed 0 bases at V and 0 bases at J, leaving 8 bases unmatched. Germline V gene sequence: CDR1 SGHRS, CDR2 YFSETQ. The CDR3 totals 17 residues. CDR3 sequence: CASSLGSGTGVSYEQYF. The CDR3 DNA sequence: TGCGCCAGCAGCTTGGGGTCCGGGACAGGCGTCTCCTACGAGCAGTACTTC.

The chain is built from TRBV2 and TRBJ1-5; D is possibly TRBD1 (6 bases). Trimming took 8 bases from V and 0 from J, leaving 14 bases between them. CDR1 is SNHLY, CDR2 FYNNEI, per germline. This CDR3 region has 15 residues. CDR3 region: CASGWTDDSNQPQHF. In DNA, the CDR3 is TGTGCCAGCGGTTGGACAGATGATAGCAATCAGCCCCAGCATTTT. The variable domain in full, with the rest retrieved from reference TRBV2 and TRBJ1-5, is EPEVTQTPSHQVTQMGQEVILRCVPISNHLYFYWYRQILGQKVEFLVSFYNNEISEKSEIFDDQFSVERPDGSNFTLKIRSTKLEDSAMYFCASGWTDDSNQPQHFGDGTRLSIL.

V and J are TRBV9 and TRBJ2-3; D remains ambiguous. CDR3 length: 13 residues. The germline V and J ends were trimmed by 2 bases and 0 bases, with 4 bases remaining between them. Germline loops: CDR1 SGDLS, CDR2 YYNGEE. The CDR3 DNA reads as TGTGCCAGCAGCGTGACAAGCACAGATACGCAGTATTTT. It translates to CASSVTSTDTQYF.

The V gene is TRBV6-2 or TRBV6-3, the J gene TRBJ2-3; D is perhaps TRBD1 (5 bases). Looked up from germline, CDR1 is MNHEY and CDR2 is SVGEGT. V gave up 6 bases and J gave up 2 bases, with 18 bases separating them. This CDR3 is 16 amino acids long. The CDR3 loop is CASSPLLTEATDTQYF. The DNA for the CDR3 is TGTGCCAGCAGCCCCCTATTGACAGAGGCCACAGATACGCAGTATTTT.

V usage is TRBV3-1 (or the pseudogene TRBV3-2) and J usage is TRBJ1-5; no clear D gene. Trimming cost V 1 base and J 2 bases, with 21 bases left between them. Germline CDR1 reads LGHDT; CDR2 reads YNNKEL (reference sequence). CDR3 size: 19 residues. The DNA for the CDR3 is TGTGCCAGCAGCCAAGGGGAGGGTCATCAATCGGTCGGCAATCAGCCCCAGCATTTT. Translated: CASSQGEGHQSVGNQPQHF.

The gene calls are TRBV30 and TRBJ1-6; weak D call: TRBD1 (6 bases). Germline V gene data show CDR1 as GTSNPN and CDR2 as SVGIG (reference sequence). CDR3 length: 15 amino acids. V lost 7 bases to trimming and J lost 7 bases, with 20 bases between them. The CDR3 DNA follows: TGTGCCTACACCCGGGGGGCAGGGAGGAATTCACCCCTCCACTTT. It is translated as CAYTRGAGRNSPLHF. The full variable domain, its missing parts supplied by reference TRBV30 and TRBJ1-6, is SQTIHQWPATLVQPVGSPLSLECTVEGTSNPNLYWYRQAAGRGLQLLFYSVGIGQISSEVPQNLSASRPQDRQFILSSKKLLLSDSGFYLCAYTRGAGRNSPLHFGNGTRLTVT.

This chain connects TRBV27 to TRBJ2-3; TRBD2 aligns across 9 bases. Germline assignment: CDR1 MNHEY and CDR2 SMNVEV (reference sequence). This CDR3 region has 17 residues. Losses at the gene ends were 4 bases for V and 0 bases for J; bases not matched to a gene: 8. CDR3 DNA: TGTGCCAGCAGTTGGAATAGCGGGAGTACTAGCACAGATACGCAGTATTTT. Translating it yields CASSWNSGSTSTDTQYF.

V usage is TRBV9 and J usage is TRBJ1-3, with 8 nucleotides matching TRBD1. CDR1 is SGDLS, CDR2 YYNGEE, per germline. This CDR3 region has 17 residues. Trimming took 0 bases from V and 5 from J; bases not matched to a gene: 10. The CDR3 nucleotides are TGTGCCAGCAGCGTAGATCCCCCACAGGGGGTGAGAAACACCATATATTTT. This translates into CASSVDPPQGVRNTIYF.

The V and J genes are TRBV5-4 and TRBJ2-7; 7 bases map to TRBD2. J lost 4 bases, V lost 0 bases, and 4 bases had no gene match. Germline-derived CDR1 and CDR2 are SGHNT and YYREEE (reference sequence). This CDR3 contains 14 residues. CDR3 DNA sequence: TGTGCCAGCAGCTTGGAAGGACTAGGATACGAGCAGTACTTC. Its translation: CASSLEGLGYEQYF.

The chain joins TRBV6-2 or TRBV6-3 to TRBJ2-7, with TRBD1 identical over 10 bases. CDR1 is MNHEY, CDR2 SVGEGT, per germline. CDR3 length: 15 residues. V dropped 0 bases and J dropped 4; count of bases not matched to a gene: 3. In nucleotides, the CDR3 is TGTGCCAGCAGTTACTCTGGACAGGGGGTTTACGAGCAGTACTTC. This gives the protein CASSYSGQGVYEQYF.

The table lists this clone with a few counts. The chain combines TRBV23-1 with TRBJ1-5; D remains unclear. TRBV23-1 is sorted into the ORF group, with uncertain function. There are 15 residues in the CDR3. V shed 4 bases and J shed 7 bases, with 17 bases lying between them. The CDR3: CASSPLPGGGQPQHF. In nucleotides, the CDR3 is TGCGCCAGCAGTCCCCTACCTGGAGGAGGGCAGCCCCAGCATTTT.

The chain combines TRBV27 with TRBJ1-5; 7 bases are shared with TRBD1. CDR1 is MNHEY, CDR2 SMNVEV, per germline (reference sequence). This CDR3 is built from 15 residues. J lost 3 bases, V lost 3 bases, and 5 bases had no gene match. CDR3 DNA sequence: TGTGCCAGCAGTTTTTCCGGACAGGCCAATCAGCCCCAGCATTTT. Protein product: CASSFSGQANQPQHF.

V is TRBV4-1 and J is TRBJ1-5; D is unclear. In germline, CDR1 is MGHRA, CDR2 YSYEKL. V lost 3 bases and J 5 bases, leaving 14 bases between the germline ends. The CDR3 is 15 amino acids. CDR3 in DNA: TGCGCCAGCAGCCAGCTGAGCCTACCTGATCAGCCCCAGCATTTT. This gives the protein CASSQLSLPDQPQHF.

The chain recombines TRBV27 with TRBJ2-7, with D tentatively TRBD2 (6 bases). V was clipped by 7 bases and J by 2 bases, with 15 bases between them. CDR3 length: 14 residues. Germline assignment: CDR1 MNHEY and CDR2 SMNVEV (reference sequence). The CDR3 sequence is CASTAGTLAYEQYF. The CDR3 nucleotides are TGTGCCAGCACCGCCGGGACTCTGGCCTACGAGCAGTACTTC.

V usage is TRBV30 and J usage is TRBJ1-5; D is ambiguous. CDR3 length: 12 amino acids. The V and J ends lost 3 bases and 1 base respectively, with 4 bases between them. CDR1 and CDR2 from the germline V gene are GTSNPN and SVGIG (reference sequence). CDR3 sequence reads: CAWRQSNQPQHF. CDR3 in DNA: TGTGCCTGGAGACAGAGCAATCAGCCCCAGCATTTT.

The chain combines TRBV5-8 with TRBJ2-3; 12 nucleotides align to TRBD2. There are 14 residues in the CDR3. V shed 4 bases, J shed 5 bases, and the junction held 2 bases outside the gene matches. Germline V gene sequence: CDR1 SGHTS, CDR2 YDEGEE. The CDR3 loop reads CASSPGLAGDTQYF. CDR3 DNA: TGTGCCAGCAGCCCGGGACTAGCGGGAGATACGCAGTATTTT. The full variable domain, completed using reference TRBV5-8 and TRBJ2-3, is EAGVTQSPTHLIKTRGQQATLRCSPISGHTSVYWYQQALGLGLQFLLWYDEGEERNRGNFPPRFSGRQFPNYSSELNVNALELEDSALYLCASSPGLAGDTQYFGPGTRLTVL.

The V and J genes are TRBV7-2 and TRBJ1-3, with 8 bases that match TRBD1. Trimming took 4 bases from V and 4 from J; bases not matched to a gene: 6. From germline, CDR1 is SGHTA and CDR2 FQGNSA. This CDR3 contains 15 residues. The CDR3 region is CASSWTGSRGNTIYF. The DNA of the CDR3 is TGTGCCAGCAGCTGGACAGGGAGTAGGGGAAACACCATATATTTT.